This T cell receptor beta chain appears in the sequencing data of a study of blood T cell repertoires in COVID-19. Study as a whole: The samples span acute and convalescent COVID-19 from the United States, Italy and Spain. PBMCs, B-cell-depleted T cells, or T cells provided the cDNA or gDNA that made up the material.

The CDR3 loop spans 12 amino acids. Germline V lookup: CDR1 MNHEY, CDR2 SVGAGI. Trimming took 6 bases from V and 4 from J, leaving 6 bases between them. The count of this clone is one. Some clones are missing from TCRdb's copy, which holds only in-frame ones; the method was immunoSEQ multiplex PCR. The sample contains about 140,000 clones, around nine tenths of which appear only once. The TCR comes from a human donor in a cohort sampled during active COVID-19. The chain links TRBV6-5 to TRBJ2-2; no firm D call. The sequencing input was peripheral blood. This CDR3 reads CASSRFTGELFF. CDR3 DNA sequence: TGTGCCAGCAGCAGATTCACCGGGGAGCTGTTTTTT.